One and the same sample provided the 30 T cell receptor beta chains below, sequenced in a study of shared clonotypes between healthy human individuals. The protocol was immunoSEQ multiplex PCR, while the TCRdb copy is restricted to in-frame clones and leaves out a portion. The data show about 500,000 clones, with 75% to 80% seen just once and more than 10% held by the top ten. The sequenced sample consisted of PBMCs. These receptors were obtained from a middle-aged woman in good health. Some clones in this sample may be carry-over from other donors' samples.

A note on this clone: A much larger clone is a single base away; this may be a read error. The chain has TRBV10-1 and TRBJ2-1, with D maybe TRBD1 (6 bases). CDR1 and CDR2 (germline): WNHNN, SYGVQD (reference sequence). The CDR3 sequence is 14 residues long. The V and J ends lost 3 bases and 8 bases respectively, with 14 bases between them. DNA of the CDR3: TGCGCCAGCAGTGACGGGGTAGGGGGATATGAGCAGTTCTTC. This sequence encodes CASSDGVGGYEQFF.

Many counts were recorded for this clone. This sample also contains other DNA sequences that code for the same CDR3. The J gene is TRBJ1-1, the V gene TRBV28; D possibly corresponds to TRBD1 (6 bases). The CDR3 has 12 residues. Trimming cost V 9 bases and J 5 bases, with 13 bases left between them. The germline V gene encodes CDR1 MDHEN and CDR2 SYDVKM. Here the CDR3 reads CASRSGVTEAFF. The CDR3 nucleotides read TGTGCCAGTAGGTCAGGGGTAACTGAAGCTTTCTTT.

This clone has only one observation. This sequence joins TRBV29-1 and TRBJ2-3; 8 bases are shared with TRBD2. Per the germline V gene, CDR1 is SQVTM and CDR2 is ANQGSEA. The CDR3 has 16 amino acids. V shed 2 bases, J shed 2 bases, and the junction held 9 bases outside the gene matches. This CDR3 reads CSVESPGREATDTQYF. Here the CDR3 DNA reads TGCAGCGTTGAAAGTCCGGGGCGGGAGGCCACAGATACGCAGTATTTT.

This chain links TRBV27 with TRBJ2-2, with D tentatively TRBD2 (6 bases). V lost 3 bases and J 4 bases, leaving 9 bases between the germline ends. CDR1 and CDR2 (germline): MNHEY, SMNVEV (reference sequence). The CDR3 spans 14 residues. CDR3 DNA: TGTGCCAGCAGTTTTGCGGGGCCCACCGGGGAGCTGTTTTTT. Its protein is CASSFAGPTGELFF.

The chain employs TRBV4-3 and TRBJ2-7, with 8 bases lining up with TRBD1. Germline V lookup: CDR1 LGHNA, CDR2 YSLEER. Trimming removed 3 bases from V and 2 bases from J; junction bases left unmatched: 3. This CDR3 spans 14 amino acids. In nucleotides, the CDR3 is TGCGCCAGCAGCCATGGACAGGGTGCCTACGAGCAGTACTTC. Translation: CASSHGQGAYEQYF.

The chain combines TRBV19 with TRBJ1-6; no definite D call. Between the trimmed V and J ends, which lost 7 bases and 0 bases, there was a span of 7 bases. In germline, CDR1 is LNHDA, CDR2 SQIVND (reference sequence). The CDR3 has 14 residues. The CDR3 DNA reads TGTGCCAGTAATACAGCCTCCTATAATTCACCCCTCCACTTT. As protein: CASNTASYNSPLHF.

The chain uses TRBV7-3 and TRBJ2-2; D might be TRBD2 (5 bases). Between the trimmed V and J ends, which lost 5 bases and 2 bases, there was a span of 12 bases. Germline V gene sequence: CDR1 SGHTA, CDR2 FQGTGA. The CDR3 totals 15 residues. This CDR3 is CASSASGRNTGELFF. CDR3 coding DNA: TGTGCCAGCAGCGCAAGCGGACGCAACACCGGGGAGCTGTTTTTT.

Comment on this clone: A read error may be the cause here, since a much bigger clone is one base away. The chain is built from TRBV7-8 and TRBJ2-7; D is possibly TRBD2 (6 bases). CDR1 and CDR2 from the germline V gene are SGHVS and FQNEAQ. The CDR3 consists of 15 residues. The CDR3 DNA sequence: TGTGCCAGCAGCTTAGCGTTGGAGGGATCCTACGAGCAGCACTTC. Protein product: CASSLALEGSYEQHF.

The chain joins TRBV29-1 to TRBJ1-1, with 9 bases lining up with TRBD1. With V trimmed by 6 bases and J by 1 base, 3 bases remained unmatched. CDR3 length equals 13 residues. From germline, CDR1 is SQVTM and CDR2 ANQGSEA. CDR3 loop: CSVPGQGNTEAFF. The CDR3 coding sequence is TGCAGCGTCCCGGGACAGGGGAACACTGAAGCTTTCTTT.

This clone is a singleton in its sample. The chain carries TRBV28 and TRBJ1-4, with D unclear. Germline CDR1 is MDHEN and CDR2 is SYDVKM. Trimming pared 6 bases from V and 11 bases from J, leaving 16 bases between. This CDR3 is built from 13 residues. The CDR3 coding sequence is TGTGCCAGCAGCTCCAGGCCTGCCTATAAACTGTTTTTT. It encodes CASSSRPAYKLFF.

The chain employs TRBV30 and TRBJ1-5; D is undetermined. This CDR3 is 15 amino acids long. Germline CDR1 is GTSNPN and CDR2 is SVGIG (reference sequence). Trimming cost V 0 bases and J 2 bases, with 11 bases left between them. Written as DNA, the CDR3 is TGTGCCTGGAGTGTAAAAGTGGGCGGCAATCAGCCCCAGCATTTT. Protein product: CAWSVKVGGNQPQHF. Complete variable domain (other parts from reference TRBV30 and TRBJ1-5): SQTIHQWPATLVQPVGSPLSLECTVEGTSNPNLYWYRQAAGRGLQLLFYSVGIGQISSEVPQNLSASRPQDRQFILSSKKLLLSDSGFYLCAWSVKVGGNQPQHFGDGTRLSIL.

The V and J genes are TRBV11-2 and TRBJ1-1, with D uncertain. CDR1 and CDR2 from the germline V gene are SGHAT and FQNNGV. The germline V and J ends were trimmed by 2 bases and 0 bases, with 1 base remaining between them. There are 12 residues in the CDR3. CDR3 residues: CASSLMNTEAFF. The CDR3 nucleotides read TGTGCCAGCAGCTTAATGAACACTGAAGCTTTCTTT.

Written as DNA, the CDR3 is TGCGCCAGCAGCCAAGGGGCAGGGCGGAGGGATGAGCAGTTCTTC. Its translation: CASSQGAGRRDEQFF. The chain combines TRBV4-1 with TRBJ2-1; D is perhaps TRBD2 (6 bases). CDR3 length: 15 amino acids. Germline V CDR1 and CDR2: MGHRA, YSYEKL. Trimming stripped 1 base from V and 8 bases from J, with 15 bases between.

The CDR3 protein is CASRAGRSEQFF. The CDR3 coding sequence is TGTGCCAGCAGGGCAGGGAGGAGTGAGCAGTTCTTC. J is TRBJ2-1 and V is TRBV6-5, with D tentatively TRBD2 (6 bases). This CDR3 contains 12 residues. Germline V gene lookup returns CDR1 MNHEY and CDR2 SVGAGI. V lost 6 bases, J lost 9 bases, and 12 bases lay in between.

The CDR3 reads CASHDEGGQGTDEQYF. DNA of the CDR3: TGCGCCAGCCATGACGAAGGGGGACAGGGGACCGACGAGCAGTACTTC. J is TRBJ2-7 and V is TRBV5-1, with 10 bases identical to TRBD1. This CDR3 is 16 amino acids long. Trimming took 7 bases from V and 5 from J; bases not matched to a gene: 15. Per the germline V gene, CDR1 is SGHRS and CDR2 is YFSETQ.

This sequence joins TRBV4-1 and TRBJ1-4; 9 bases match TRBD1. Germline V gene data show CDR1 as MGHRA and CDR2 as YSYEKL. The CDR3 length is 16 residues. V trimming: 1 base; J trimming: 3 bases; junction bases outside the gene matches: 3. Here the CDR3 reads CASSQAQGAANEKLFF. DNA of the CDR3: TGCGCCAGCAGCCAAGCACAGGGGGCTGCTAATGAAAAACTGTTTTTT.

J is TRBJ1-5 and V is TRBV19; D unclear. The germline V gene encodes CDR1 LNHDA and CDR2 SQIVND (reference sequence). The CDR3 is made up of 14 amino acids. Trimming shortened V by 10 bases and J by 1 base, and 14 bases separated the two germline ends. CDR3 amino acids: CATGFQRSNQPQHF. CDR3 coding DNA: TGTGCCACCGGTTTTCAACGGAGCAATCAGCCCCAGCATTTT.

V usage is TRBV7-2 and J usage is TRBJ2-7, with TRBD2 as a possible D gene (7 bases). The germline V and J ends were trimmed by 5 bases and 5 bases, with 13 bases remaining between them. Germline V CDR1 and CDR2: SGHTA, FQGNSA. The CDR3 contains 13 residues. CDR3 sequence (DNA): TGTGCCAGCAGCGCCCTAGGGGGGGACGAGCAGTACTTC. It translates to CASSALGGDEQYF.

The rearrangement links TRBV6-5 to TRBJ1-2; 9 bases match TRBD1. The CDR3 contains 15 residues. Trimming removed 4 bases from V and 2 bases from J; junction bases left unmatched: 5. Germline-derived CDR1 and CDR2 are MNHEY and SVGAGI. CDR3 protein: CASSSRDRVNYGYTF. Written as DNA, the CDR3 is TGTGCCAGCAGTTCCCGGGACAGGGTGAACTATGGCTACACCTTC.

The chain combines TRBV19 with TRBJ2-1; 11 bases are a match to TRBD1. Looked up from germline, CDR1 is LNHDA and CDR2 is SQIVND (reference sequence). CDR3 length: 15 residues. Trimming took 9 bases from V and 7 from J; bases not matched to a gene: 11. The CDR3 protein is CAREDGQGARNEQFF. The CDR3 bases are TGTGCCAGGGAAGATGGACAGGGGGCGAGGAATGAGCAGTTCTTC. Complete variable domain (other parts from reference TRBV19 and TRBJ2-1): DGGITQSPKYLFRKEGQNVTLSCEQNLNHDAMYWYRQDPGQGLRLIYYSQIVNDFQKGDIAEGYSVSREKKESFPLTVTSAQKNPTAFYLCAREDGQGARNEQFFGPGTRLTVL.

The chain joins TRBV7-2 to TRBJ2-7; TRBD2 aligns across 11 bases. Per the germline V gene, CDR1 is SGHTA and CDR2 is FQGNSA. Trimming took 2 bases from V and 3 from J; bases not matched to a gene: 3. The CDR3 extends over 15 amino acids. CDR3 in amino acids: CASSLMGLADYEQYF. In DNA form, the CDR3 reads TGTGCCAGCAGCTTAATGGGACTAGCGGACTACGAGCAGTACTTC.

The CDR3 DNA follows: TGTGCCAGCAGTCCCCTTTGGACTAGCGGGAGTAGTAGTGAGCAGTACTTC. It codes for CASSPLWTSGSSSEQYF. The V call is TRBV27, the J call TRBJ2-7, with 13 bases lining up with TRBD2. With 5 bases clipped from V and 7 bases from J, the junction kept 14 bases outside the gene matches. Germline CDR1 is MNHEY and CDR2 is SMNVEV (reference sequence). CDR3 length: 17 residues.

The V gene is TRBV18, the J gene TRBJ2-3; 7 bases map to TRBD1. This CDR3 has 18 amino acids. The V segment lost 3 bases and the J segment 1 base; nucleotides outside the gene matches: 13. The V gene's germline CDR1 is KGHSH and CDR2 LQKENI. As DNA, the CDR3 is TGTGCCAGCTCACCGGCCCCGAATACAGGGGTGCGCACAGATACGCAGTATTTT. Residues: CASSPAPNTGVRTDTQYF.

The J gene is TRBJ2-5, the V gene TRBV5-4; 10 positions match TRBD2. V lost 0 bases and J lost 3; bases outside the gene matches: 5. The CDR3 consists of 16 residues. Germline CDR1 reads SGHNT; CDR2 reads YYREEE (reference sequence). CDR3 residues: CASSLGITSGEETQYF. CDR3 in DNA: TGTGCCAGCAGCTTGGGGATCACTAGCGGGGAAGAGACCCAGTACTTC.

The genes are TRBV9 and TRBJ2-1, with D perhaps TRBD2 (5 bases). Trimming pared 0 bases from V and 4 bases from J, leaving 17 bases between. The germline CDR1 and CDR2 sequences are SGDLS and YYNGEE. The CDR3 length is 17 residues. The CDR3, as DNA: TGTGCCAGCAGCGTAGAAGGCCAATTAGCGCAATACAATGAGCAGTTCTTC. This translates into CASSVEGQLAQYNEQFF.

The table lists this clone with a count of one. This sequence joins TRBV9 and TRBJ1-1; maybe TRBD1 (5 bases). In germline, CDR1 is SGDLS, CDR2 YYNGEE. Trimming took 3 bases from V and 4 from J, leaving 16 bases between them. The CDR3 is 15 amino acids. DNA for the CDR3: TGTGCCAGCAGCGCCGGGGGGGATTATGGCACTGAAGCTTTCTTT. Its protein product is CASSAGGDYGTEAFF.

The rearrangement uses TRBV7-8 and TRBJ2-4, with 9 bases matching TRBD1. Germline loops: CDR1 SGHVS, CDR2 FQNEAQ. The CDR3 runs 14 residues. Trimming removed 6 bases from V and 6 bases from J; junction bases left unmatched: 6. CDR3 region: CASSSGTGINIQYF. The CDR3 coding sequence is TGTGCCAGCAGTTCTGGGACAGGGATAAACATTCAGTACTTC.

The chain couples TRBV2 to TRBJ2-1, with 7 bases fitting TRBD2. Germline V gene data show CDR1 as SNHLY and CDR2 as FYNNEI. The V and J ends lost 6 bases and 6 bases, in that order; junction bases with no gene match: 8. This CDR3 contains 14 residues. CDR3 residues: CASRDKGLPNEQFF. The CDR3 coding sequence is TGTGCCAGCAGAGACAAGGGACTACCCAATGAGCAGTTCTTC.

This sequence joins TRBV19 and TRBJ1-2; 7 bases are shared with TRBD1. This CDR3 spans 14 amino acids. Losses at the gene ends were 1 base for V and 4 bases for J; bases not matched to a gene: 3. The germline CDR1 and CDR2 sequences are LNHDA and SQIVND (reference sequence). DNA of the CDR3: TGTGCCAGTAGTATAGCCTGGACAGGCTATGGCTACACCTTC. The encoded protein is CASSIAWTGYGYTF.

This clone was recorded once. The chain carries TRBV28 and TRBJ1-5; D possibly corresponds to TRBD1 (5 bases). The V gene's germline CDR1 is MDHEN and CDR2 SYDVKM. The CDR3 spans 14 residues. V was trimmed by 2 bases and J by 7 bases, leaving 12 bases between them. As DNA, the CDR3 is TGTGCCAGCAGTTTAGGGGGAATTGGGCAGCCCCAGCATTTT. It encodes CASSLGGIGQPQHF.